This T cell receptor beta chain appears in the sequencing data of a study of T cells expressing NK-cell markers. Germline CDR1 is SQVTM and CDR2 is ANQGSEA. The length of the CDR3 is 11 residues. Reprocessing the 5' RACE reads, TCRdb reports a single entry for every CDR3 protein and omits DNA. The data show 500,000 to 700,000 distinct CDR3 sequences, and the top ten clones hold less than 4.5%. Sequenced sample: blood T cells: a sorted CD56 or NKG2C T cell subset, CD4+ or CD8+ T cells, or bulk PBMC T cells (not recorded which). The sequence was obtained from a young man in good health. This chain uses TRBV29-1 with TRBJ2-1. CDR3 amino acids: CSVRVANEQFF.